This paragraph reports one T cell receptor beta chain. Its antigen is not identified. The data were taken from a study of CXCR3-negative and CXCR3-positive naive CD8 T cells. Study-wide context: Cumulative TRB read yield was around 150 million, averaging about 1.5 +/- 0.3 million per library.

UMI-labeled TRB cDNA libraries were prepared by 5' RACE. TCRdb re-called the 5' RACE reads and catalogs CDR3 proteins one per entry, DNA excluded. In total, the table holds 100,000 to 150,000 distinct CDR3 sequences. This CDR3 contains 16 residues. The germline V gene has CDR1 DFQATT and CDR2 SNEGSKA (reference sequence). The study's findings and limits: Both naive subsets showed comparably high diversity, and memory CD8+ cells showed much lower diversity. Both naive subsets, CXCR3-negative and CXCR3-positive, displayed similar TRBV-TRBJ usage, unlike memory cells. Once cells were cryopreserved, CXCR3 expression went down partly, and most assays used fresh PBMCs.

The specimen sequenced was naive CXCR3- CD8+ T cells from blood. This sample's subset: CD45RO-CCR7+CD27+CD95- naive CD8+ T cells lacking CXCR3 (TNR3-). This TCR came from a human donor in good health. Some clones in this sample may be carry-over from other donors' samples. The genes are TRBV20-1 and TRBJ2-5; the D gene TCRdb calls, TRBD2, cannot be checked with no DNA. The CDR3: CSAPGLAGPVSETQYF.